This T cell receptor (beta chain) was documented in a study of blood T cell repertoires in COVID-19. Study at large: The analysed material was cDNA or gDNA that came from T cells, B-cell-depleted T cells, or PBMCs.

This clone appeared a single time. The V gene lost 2 bases and the J gene lost 3 bases, with 7 bases spanning the gap. Germline V gives CDR1 MNHEY, CDR2 SVGAGI. The CDR3 length is 13 residues. As handled by the study authors: Reference gene primer amplification in the assay estimated nucleated cell counts. Sequenced by immunoSEQ multiplex PCR; TCRdb stores in-frame clones only, minus some. Clone size and V and J calls were adopted from that table, with D and trimming inferred from the DNA. The repertoire holds 200,000 to 250,000 clones, with around four fifths as singletons. This TCR came from a woman aged 55-70 years with active or convalescent COVID-19. Material: peripheral blood. This chain joins TRBV6-5 and TRBJ2-5; D gene ambiguous. In DNA, the CDR3 is TGTGCCAGCAGTTACAGACGGGAAGAGACCCAGTACTTC. It specifies CASSYRREETQYF.